The sample holds a few counts of the clone carrying this TCR beta chain. This sample was included in a study of T cells in Graves' hyperthyroidism and ophthalmopathy. The germline V gene has CDR1 SEHNR and CDR2 FQNEAQ (reference sequence). The CDR3 totals 13 residues. V was cut by 3 bases and J by 4 bases, with 7 bases left in between. Using RNA transcripts as the source, TCR beta CDR3 regions were amplified. HTBI primers were used for first-round RT-PCR of the TCR CDR3. TCRdb used MiXCR to reprocess the multiplex PCR reads, holding one entry per CDR3 protein. The table has some 650,000 distinct CDR3 sequences, more than 15% seen once.

The chain carries TRBV7-9 and TRBJ1-3; D uncertain. Sequencing was performed on blood. The clonotype originates from a woman in her thirties or forties with Graves' ophthalmopathy. The CDR3 nucleotides read TGTGCCAGCAGCTTTACCACGGGAAACACCATATATTTT. Translating it yields CASSFTTGNTIYF.